The 21 T cell receptor beta chains reported below all come from one sample, sequenced in a study of T cell responses to AZD1222 COVID-19 vaccine. Some clones are missing from TCRdb's copy, which holds only in-frame ones; the method was immunoSEQ multiplex PCR. The sample has 180,000 or so clones; 88% are singletons. The sequences come from peripheral blood, collected on day 0 of AZD1222 vaccination. The receptors shown here come from an adult in good health.

V gene TRBV7-8 combines with J gene TRBJ2-7, with 12 bases identical to TRBD1. This CDR3 has 15 amino acids. Germline V gene data show CDR1 as SGHVS and CDR2 as FQNEAQ. The V gene end was trimmed by 5 bases and the J gene end by 6 bases; junction bases not matched to a gene: 8. The CDR3 sequence is CASSLGDRGRSEQYF. The CDR3 nucleotides read TGTGCCAGCAGCCTCGGGGACAGGGGGCGATCCGAGCAGTACTTC.

V and J are TRBV4-2 and TRBJ1-2, with 11 nucleotides matching TRBD1. Germline V gene data show CDR1 as LGHNA and CDR2 as YNFKEQ. This CDR3 contains 15 residues. V trimming: 2 bases; J trimming: 8 bases; junction bases outside the gene matches: 7. The CDR3 nucleotides read TGTGCCAGCAGCCAATCCGGACAGGGGGCGTCCGGCTACACCTTC. It is translated as CASSQSGQGASGYTF.

J is TRBJ1-6 and V is TRBV5-4, with no clear D. Deletions cut 9 bases from V and 6 bases from J, with 19 bases between. There are 15 residues in the CDR3. CDR1 and CDR2 from the germline V gene are SGHNT and YYREEE (reference sequence). As DNA, the CDR3 is TGTGCCACCCGGGGATCGGTACTCGGTAATTCACCCCTCCACTTT. Its protein is CATRGSVLGNSPLHF.

The rearrangement joins TRBV3-1 (or the pseudogene TRBV3-2) to TRBJ1-1; no definite D call. The CDR3 length is 16 residues. V was shortened by 4 bases and J by 2 bases, with 17 bases between the two germline ends. The germline CDR1 and CDR2 sequences are LGHDT and YNNKEL (reference sequence). DNA for the CDR3: TGTGCCAGCAGCCCCTGGCCGCGACCCCTTAACACTGAAGCTTTCTTT. As protein: CASSPWPRPLNTEAFF.

The CDR3 region is CASKGGIAASYEQYF. For the CDR3, the DNA is TGTGCCAGCAAGGGGGGAATAGCGGCCTCCTACGAGCAGTACTTC. The V call is TRBV28, the J call TRBJ2-7, with D tentatively TRBD1 or TRBD2 (6 bases each). Trimming shortened V by 7 bases and J by 0 bases, and 16 bases separated the two germline ends. Germline V CDR1 and CDR2: MDHEN, SYDVKM. The CDR3 is 15 amino acids.

DNA of the CDR3: TGTGCCAGCAGTCTGGGACTGGAAGTGCCGAGGAATCAGCCCCAGCATTTT. It codes for CASSLGLEVPRNQPQHF. J is TRBJ1-5 and V is TRBV28, with D perhaps TRBD1 (5 bases). CDR1 and CDR2 (germline): MDHEN, SYDVKM. The CDR3 contains 17 residues. Trimming stripped 5 bases from V and 4 bases from J, with 21 bases between.

V usage is TRBV18 and J usage is TRBJ2-5, with D possibly TRBD2 on 6 matching bases. Per the germline V gene, CDR1 is KGHSH and CDR2 is LQKENI. V lost 2 bases and J lost 4, with 14 bases in between. The CDR3 spans 15 residues. The CDR3: CASSPYTGERETQYF. As DNA, the CDR3 is TGTGCCAGCTCACCATATACGGGGGAAAGAGAGACCCAGTACTTC.

This chain uses TRBV19 with TRBJ2-1; D is possibly TRBD1 (6 bases). The CDR3 consists of 14 residues. V was shortened by 8 bases and J by 0 bases, with 11 bases between the two germline ends. Germline V gene sequence: CDR1 LNHDA, CDR2 SQIVND (reference sequence). CDR3 protein: CASSSDSSYNEQFF. The DNA for the CDR3 is TGTGCCAGTTCCTCGGACAGCTCCTACAATGAGCAGTTCTTC.

Only a few counts were recorded for this clone. The chain employs TRBV19 and TRBJ2-3; 7 bases are shared with TRBD1. The J segment lost 4 bases and the V segment lost 5 bases, leaving 6 bases of the junction unmatched. CDR1 LNHDA and CDR2 SQIVND come from the germline V gene (reference sequence). The CDR3 has 14 amino acids. CDR3: CASSWGQGADTQYF. The CDR3, as DNA: TGTGCCAGTAGTTGGGGTCAGGGGGCAGATACGCAGTATTTT.

The V gene is TRBV5-1, the J gene TRBJ1-5; 12 bases map to TRBD1. CDR1 is SGHRS, CDR2 YFSETQ, per germline. Losses at the gene ends were 0 bases for V and 7 bases for J; bases not matched to a gene: 2. CDR3 length equals 15 residues. The CDR3 DNA reads as TGCGCCAGCAGCTTGGAGGGGACAGGGGGCCAGCCCCAGCATTTT. It encodes CASSLEGTGGQPQHF.

This chain links TRBV27 with TRBJ1-1; 10 bases line up with TRBD1. Germline-derived CDR1 and CDR2 are MNHEY and SMNVEV (reference sequence). The CDR3 loop spans 18 amino acids. V lost 3 bases to trimming and J lost 4 bases; unmatched junction nucleotides: 14. This CDR3 is CASSFQGQGKVGGTEAFF. CDR3 sequence (DNA): TGTGCCAGCAGTTTTCAGGGACAGGGGAAGGTAGGAGGCACTGAAGCTTTCTTT.

The chain joins TRBV13 to TRBJ1-1; D unresolved. The CDR3 length is 13 residues. The V gene lost 5 bases and the J gene lost 2 bases, with 9 bases spanning the gap. Looked up from germline, CDR1 is PRHDT and CDR2 is FYEKMQ (reference sequence). The CDR3 bases are TGTGCCAGCAGCCCAGAGGGTAACACTGAAGCTTTCTTT. This encodes CASSPEGNTEAFF.

The chain links TRBV14 to TRBJ2-2, with unresolved D. Trimming removed 1 base at V and 7 bases at J, with 13 bases between. CDR1 and CDR2 (germline): SGHDN, FVKESK. This CDR3 is 15 amino acids long. CDR3 sequence (DNA): TGTGCCAGCAGCCAAGGGTGGGTAGATGGCGGGGAGCTGTTTTTT. Translated: CASSQGWVDGGELFF.

The V call is TRBV5-4, the J call TRBJ1-2; D unclear. This CDR3 spans 12 amino acids. Germline V gene lookup returns CDR1 SGHNT and CDR2 YYREEE (reference sequence). The germline V and J ends were trimmed by 1 base and 7 bases, with 8 bases remaining between them. CDR3 in amino acids: CASSLPGFGYTF. The CDR3 region has the DNA TGTGCCAGCAGCTTGCCGGGGTTTGGCTACACCTTC.

The chain has TRBV5-1 and TRBJ1-3, with TRBD1 matching over 8 bases. Germline CDR1 is SGHRS and CDR2 is YFSETQ. The CDR3 spans 14 residues. Unmatched junction bases numbered 4, after V lost 5 bases and J lost 3 bases. The CDR3: CASRDTGGGNTIYF. As DNA, the CDR3 is TGCGCCAGCAGAGATACAGGGGGTGGAAACACCATATATTTT.

This chain links TRBV7-8 with TRBJ1-5; TRBD1 matches 7 bases. The CDR3 covers 17 residues. J was trimmed by 2 bases and V by 2 bases; bases with no gene match: 9. CDR1 and CDR2 (germline): SGHVS, FQNEAQ. CDR3: CASSLRDSFSGNQPQHF. DNA of the CDR3: TGTGCCAGCAGCTTAAGGGACAGTTTTTCCGGCAATCAGCCCCAGCATTTT.

The rearrangement joins TRBV7-9 to TRBJ1-6, with a possible D match to TRBD1 (6 bases). CDR1 is SEHNR, CDR2 FQNEAQ, per germline (reference sequence). There are 14 residues in the CDR3. The germline V and J ends were trimmed by 3 bases and 6 bases, with 9 bases remaining between them. DNA for the CDR3: TGTGCCAGCAGCTTGGGCAGGGGTAATTCACCCCTCCACTTT. Encoded protein: CASSLGRGNSPLHF. The full variable domain, rest sourced from reference TRBV7-9 and TRBJ1-6, is DTGVSQNPRHKITKRGQNVTFRCDPISEHNRLYWYRQTLGQGPEFLTYFQNEAQLEKSRLLSDRFSAERPKGSFSTLEIQRTEQGDSAMYLCASSLGRGNSPLHFGNGTRLTVT.

The chain uses TRBV5-1 and TRBJ1-4, with D unclear. Between the trimmed V and J ends, which lost 5 bases and 13 bases, there was a span of 21 bases. The germline gives CDR1 SGHRS, CDR2 YFSETQ. This CDR3 has 14 residues. DNA for the CDR3: TGCGCCAGCAGAAGCGTGGGGAATGAAAATAGACTGTTTTTT. Translation gives CASRSVGNENRLFF.

This sequence joins TRBV7-9 and TRBJ2-7; 9 bases align to TRBD1. The junction had 5 bases not matched to a gene; V was cut back by 5 bases and J by 3 bases. This CDR3 has 14 amino acids. Germline V gives CDR1 SEHNR, CDR2 FQNEAQ (reference sequence). The CDR3 sequence is CASSPGTGIYEQYF. The CDR3 bases are TGTGCCAGCAGCCCCGGGACAGGGATCTACGAGCAGTACTTC.

The rearrangement joins TRBV19 to TRBJ1-1; TRBD1 aligns across 11 bases. The V gene's germline CDR1 is LNHDA and CDR2 SQIVND (reference sequence). The ends lost 5 bases at V and 4 bases at J; junction bases unmatched: 9. The CDR3 is 16 amino acids. The CDR3 coding sequence is TGTGCCAGTAGTCTTAGTACCGGGACAGGGGGCACTGAAGCTTTCTTT. Translation: CASSLSTGTGGTEAFF.

The chain links TRBV4-2 to TRBJ2-3; 8 bases are shared with TRBD2. Per germline, CDR1 LGHNA and CDR2 YNFKEQ. J lost 7 bases, V lost 1 base, and 4 bases had no gene match. CDR3 length: 14 residues. The CDR3 DNA sequence: TGTGCCAGCAGCCAAGTCGGGGGGGCGTATACGCAGTATTTT. It is translated as CASSQVGGAYTQYF.